This TCR beta chain was captured in a study of response to subunit inactivated influenza vaccine. Whole-study findings and limits: It was suggested by the authors that few new T cells are recruited by each seasonal influenza vaccination.

TCRdb re-analysed the RT-PCR reads in MiXCR, keeping a single row per CDR3 protein. The sample includes roughly 650,000 distinct CDR3 sequences, 14% of them seen just once. On this clonotype: Antigen: not known.

The ends were cut back, 4 bases at V and 2 bases at J, with 16 bases in the middle. The germline V gene has CDR1 SGHRS and CDR2 YFSETQ. This CDR3 is built from 15 residues. The J gene is TRBJ2-7, the V gene TRBV5-1; possibly TRBD2 for D (6 bases). This receptor was obtained from a man aged 50-60 years who received an inactivated influenza vaccine. This specimen consisted of PBMCs from blood, obtained around 15 days before vaccination. CDR3 in DNA: TGCGCCAGCAGCCTGGGCTTTCCGGGAGCCTACGAGCAGTACTTC. This codes for CASSLGFPGAYEQYF.